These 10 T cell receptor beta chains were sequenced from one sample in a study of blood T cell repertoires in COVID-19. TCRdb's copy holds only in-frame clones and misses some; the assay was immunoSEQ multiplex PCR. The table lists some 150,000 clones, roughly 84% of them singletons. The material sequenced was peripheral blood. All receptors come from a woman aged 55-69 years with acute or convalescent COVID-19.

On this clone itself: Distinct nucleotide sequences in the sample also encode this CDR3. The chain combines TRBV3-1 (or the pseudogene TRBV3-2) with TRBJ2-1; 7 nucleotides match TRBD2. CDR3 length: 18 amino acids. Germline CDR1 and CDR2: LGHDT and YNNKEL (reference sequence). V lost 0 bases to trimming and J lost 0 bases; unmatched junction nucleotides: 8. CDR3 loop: CASSQDSTSLSSYNEQFF. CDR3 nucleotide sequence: TGTGCCAGCAGCCAAGATTCGACTAGCCTTAGCTCCTACAATGAGCAGTTCTTC.

Written as DNA, the CDR3 is TGTGCCAGCTCACCACCGGGTTCTAGCGGAGGTGGATTGGAGCAGTACTTC. Translating gives CASSPPGSSGGGLEQYF. The chain combines TRBV18 with TRBJ2-7; 7 positions match TRBD2. With V trimmed by 0 bases and J by 7 bases, 15 bases remained unmatched. CDR3 length equals 17 residues. Germline V gene lookup returns CDR1 KGHSH and CDR2 LQKENI.

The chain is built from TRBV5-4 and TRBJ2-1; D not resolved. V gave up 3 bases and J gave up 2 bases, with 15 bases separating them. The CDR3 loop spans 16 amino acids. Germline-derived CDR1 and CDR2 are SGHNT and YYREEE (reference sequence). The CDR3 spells CASSYLRSLTYNEQFF. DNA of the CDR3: TGTGCCAGCAGCTATCTGCGGTCATTGACCTACAATGAGCAGTTCTTC. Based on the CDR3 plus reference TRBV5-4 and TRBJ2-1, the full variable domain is ETGVTQSPTHLIKTRGQQVTLRCSSQSGHNTVSWYQQALGQGPQFIFQYYREEENGRGNFPPRFSGLQFPNYSSELNVNALELDDSALYLCASSYLRSLTYNEQFFGPGTRLTVL.

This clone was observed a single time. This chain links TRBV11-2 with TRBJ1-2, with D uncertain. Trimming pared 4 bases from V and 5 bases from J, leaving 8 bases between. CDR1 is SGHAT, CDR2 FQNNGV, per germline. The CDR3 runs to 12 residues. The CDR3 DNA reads TGTGCCAGCAGCTCGGGATCTTATGGCTACACCTTC. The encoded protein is CASSSGSYGYTF.

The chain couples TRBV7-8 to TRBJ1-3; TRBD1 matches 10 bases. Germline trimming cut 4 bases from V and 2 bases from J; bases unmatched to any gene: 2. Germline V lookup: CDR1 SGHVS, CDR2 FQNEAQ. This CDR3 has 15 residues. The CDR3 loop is CASSSGTGAGNTIYF. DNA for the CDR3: TGTGCCAGCAGCTCAGGGACAGGGGCTGGAAACACCATATATTTT.

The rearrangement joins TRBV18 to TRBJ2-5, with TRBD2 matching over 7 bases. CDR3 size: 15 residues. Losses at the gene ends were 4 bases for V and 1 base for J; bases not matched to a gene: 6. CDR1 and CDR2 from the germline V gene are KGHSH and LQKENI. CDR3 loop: CASSHKLASQETQYF. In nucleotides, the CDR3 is TGTGCCAGCTCACACAAACTAGCGAGCCAAGAGACCCAGTACTTC.

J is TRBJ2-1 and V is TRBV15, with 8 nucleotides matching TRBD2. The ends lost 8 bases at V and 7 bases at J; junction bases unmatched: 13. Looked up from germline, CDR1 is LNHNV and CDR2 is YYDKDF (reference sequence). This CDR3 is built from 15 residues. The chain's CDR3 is CATWGKAGVRNEQFF. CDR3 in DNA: TGTGCCACCTGGGGGAAAGCGGGAGTCCGTAATGAGCAGTTCTTC.

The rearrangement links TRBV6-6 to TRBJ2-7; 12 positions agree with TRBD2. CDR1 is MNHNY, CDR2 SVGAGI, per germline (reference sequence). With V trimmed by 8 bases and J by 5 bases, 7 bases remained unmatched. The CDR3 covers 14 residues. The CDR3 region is CASETSGRMDEQYF. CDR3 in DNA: TGTGCCAGCGAAACTAGCGGGAGGATGGACGAGCAGTACTTC.

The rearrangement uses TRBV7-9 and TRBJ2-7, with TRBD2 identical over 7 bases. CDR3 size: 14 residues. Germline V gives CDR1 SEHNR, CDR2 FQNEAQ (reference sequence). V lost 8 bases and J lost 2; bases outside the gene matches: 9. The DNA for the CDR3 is TGTGCCAGCGGGGGGGAGCTACCCACCTACGAGCAGTACTTC. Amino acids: CASGGELPTYEQYF.

CDR3 region: CASSLGGRAYEQYF. CDR3 DNA: TGTGCCAGCAGCTTGGGCGGGAGGGCCTACGAGCAGTACTTC. The chain recombines TRBV5-6 with TRBJ2-7; 9 bases agree with TRBD2. The V gene's germline CDR1 is SGHDT and CDR2 YYEEEE. The CDR3 spans 14 residues. The V segment lost 0 bases and the J segment 2 bases; nucleotides outside the gene matches: 0.